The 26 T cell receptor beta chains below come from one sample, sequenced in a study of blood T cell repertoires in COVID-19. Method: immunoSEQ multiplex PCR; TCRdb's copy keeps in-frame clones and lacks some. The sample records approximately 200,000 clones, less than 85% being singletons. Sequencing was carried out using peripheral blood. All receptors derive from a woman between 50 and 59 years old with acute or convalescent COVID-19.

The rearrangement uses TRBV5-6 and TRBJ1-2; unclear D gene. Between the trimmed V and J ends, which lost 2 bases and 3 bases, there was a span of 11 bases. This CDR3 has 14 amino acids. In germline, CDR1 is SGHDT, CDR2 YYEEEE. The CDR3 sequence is CASSFSPTDYGYTF. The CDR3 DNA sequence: TGTGCCAGCAGCTTCTCCCCCACAGACTATGGCTACACCTTC.

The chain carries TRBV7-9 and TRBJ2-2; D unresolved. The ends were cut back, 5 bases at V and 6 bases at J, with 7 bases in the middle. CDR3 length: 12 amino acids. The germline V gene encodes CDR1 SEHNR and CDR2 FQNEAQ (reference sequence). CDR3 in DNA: TGTGCCAGCAGCCGAGAACCCGGGGAGCTGTTTTTT. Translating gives CASSREPGELFF.

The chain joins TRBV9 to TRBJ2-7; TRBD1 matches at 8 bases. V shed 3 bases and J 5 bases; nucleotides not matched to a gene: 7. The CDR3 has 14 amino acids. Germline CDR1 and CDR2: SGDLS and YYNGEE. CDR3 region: CASSAAGQGDEQYF. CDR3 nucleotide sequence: TGTGCCAGCAGCGCCGCTGGACAGGGAGACGAGCAGTACTTC.

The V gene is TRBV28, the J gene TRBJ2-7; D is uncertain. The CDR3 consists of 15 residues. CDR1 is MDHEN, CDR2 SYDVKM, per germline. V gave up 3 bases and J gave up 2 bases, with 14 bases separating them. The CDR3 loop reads CASSFSPPPAYEQYF. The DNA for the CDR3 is TGTGCCAGCAGTTTCTCCCCGCCGCCGGCCTACGAGCAGTACTTC.

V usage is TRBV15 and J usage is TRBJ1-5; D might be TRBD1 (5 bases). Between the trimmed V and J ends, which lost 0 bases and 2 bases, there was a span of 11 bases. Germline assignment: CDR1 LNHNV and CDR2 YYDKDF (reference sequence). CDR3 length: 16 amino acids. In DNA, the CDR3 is TGTGCCACCAGCAGAGACGGGGGGATGGGCAATCAGCCCCAGCATTTT. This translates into CATSRDGGMGNQPQHF. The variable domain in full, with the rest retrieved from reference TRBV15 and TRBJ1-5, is DAMVIQNPRYQVTQFGKPVTLSCSQTLNHNVMYWYQQKSSQAPKLLFHYYDKDFNNEADTPDNFQSRRPNTSFCFLDIRSPGLGDTAMYLCATSRDGGMGNQPQHFGDGTRLSIL.

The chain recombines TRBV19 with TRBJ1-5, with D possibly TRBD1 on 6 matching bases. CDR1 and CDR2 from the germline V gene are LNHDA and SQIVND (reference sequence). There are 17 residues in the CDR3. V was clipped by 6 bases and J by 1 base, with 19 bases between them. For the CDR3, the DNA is TGTGCCAGTAGAACCACGGGGGGCAGGTCGAGCAATCAGCCCCAGCATTTT. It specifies CASRTTGGRSSNQPQHF.

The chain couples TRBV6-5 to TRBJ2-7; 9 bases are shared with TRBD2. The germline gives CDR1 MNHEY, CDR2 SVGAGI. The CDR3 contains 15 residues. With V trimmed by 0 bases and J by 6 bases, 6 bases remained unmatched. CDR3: CASSYSAGGPAEQYF. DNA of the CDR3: TGTGCCAGCAGTTACTCGGCGGGGGGGCCAGCCGAGCAGTACTTC.

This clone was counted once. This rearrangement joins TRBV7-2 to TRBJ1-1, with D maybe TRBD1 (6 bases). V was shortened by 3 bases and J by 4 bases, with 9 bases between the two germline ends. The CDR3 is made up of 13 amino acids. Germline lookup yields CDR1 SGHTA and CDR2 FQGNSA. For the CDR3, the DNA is TGTGCCAGCAGCTTTCAGGGGCCCACTGAAGCTTTCTTT. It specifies CASSFQGPTEAFF.

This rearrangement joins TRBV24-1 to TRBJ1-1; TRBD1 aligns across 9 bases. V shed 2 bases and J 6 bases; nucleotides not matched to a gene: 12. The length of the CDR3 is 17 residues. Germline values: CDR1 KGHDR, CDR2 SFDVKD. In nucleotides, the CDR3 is TGTGCCACCAGTGATTCCAAAGGGACAGGGAGGATGGCTGAAGCTTTCTTT. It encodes CATSDSKGTGRMAEAFF.

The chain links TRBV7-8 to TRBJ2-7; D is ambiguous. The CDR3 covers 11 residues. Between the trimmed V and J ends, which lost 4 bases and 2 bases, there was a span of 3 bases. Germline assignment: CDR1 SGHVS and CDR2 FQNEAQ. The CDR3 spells CASSSAYEQYF. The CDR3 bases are TGTGCCAGCAGCTCGGCCTACGAGCAGTACTTC.

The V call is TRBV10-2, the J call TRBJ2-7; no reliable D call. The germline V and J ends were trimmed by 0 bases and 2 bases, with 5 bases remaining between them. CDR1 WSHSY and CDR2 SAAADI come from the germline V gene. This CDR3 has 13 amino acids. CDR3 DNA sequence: TGCGCCAGCAGTGAGTCCAGGCCCTACGAGCAGTACTTC. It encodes CASSESRPYEQYF.

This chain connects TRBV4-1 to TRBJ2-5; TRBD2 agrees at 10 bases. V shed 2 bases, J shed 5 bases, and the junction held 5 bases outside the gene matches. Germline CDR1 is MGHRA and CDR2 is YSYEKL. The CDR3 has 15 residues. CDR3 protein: CASSQIEREGETQYF. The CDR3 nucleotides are TGCGCCAGCAGCCAAATCGAGCGGGAGGGGGAGACCCAGTACTTC.

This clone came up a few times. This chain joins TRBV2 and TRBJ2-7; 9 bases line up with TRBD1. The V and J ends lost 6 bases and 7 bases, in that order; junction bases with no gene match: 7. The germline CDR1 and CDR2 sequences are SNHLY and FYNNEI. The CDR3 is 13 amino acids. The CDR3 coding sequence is TGTGCCAGCAGGGAACAGGGGGCGGGGGAGCAGTACTTC. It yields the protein CASREQGAGEQYF.

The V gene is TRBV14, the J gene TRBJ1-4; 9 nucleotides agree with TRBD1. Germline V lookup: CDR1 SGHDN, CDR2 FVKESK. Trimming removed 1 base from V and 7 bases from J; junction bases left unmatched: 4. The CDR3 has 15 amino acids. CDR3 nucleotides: TGTGCCAGCAGCCAAGGGACAGGGGCACGTGAAAAACTGTTTTTT. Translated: CASSQGTGAREKLFF.

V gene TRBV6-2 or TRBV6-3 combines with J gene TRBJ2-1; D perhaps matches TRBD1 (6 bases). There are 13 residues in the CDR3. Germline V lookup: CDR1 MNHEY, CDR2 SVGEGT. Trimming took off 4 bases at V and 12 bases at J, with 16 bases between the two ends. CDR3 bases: TGTGCCAGCAGTTGGGGGCCAACCCTTTTGCAGTTCTTC. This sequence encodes CASSWGPTLLQFF.

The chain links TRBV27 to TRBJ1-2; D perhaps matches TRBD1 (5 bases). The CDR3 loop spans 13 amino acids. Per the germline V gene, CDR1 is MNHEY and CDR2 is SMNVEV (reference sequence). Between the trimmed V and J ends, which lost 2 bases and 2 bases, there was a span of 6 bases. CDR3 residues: CASSLKGNYGYTF. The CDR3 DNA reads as TGTGCCAGCAGTTTAAAGGGGAACTATGGCTACACCTTC.

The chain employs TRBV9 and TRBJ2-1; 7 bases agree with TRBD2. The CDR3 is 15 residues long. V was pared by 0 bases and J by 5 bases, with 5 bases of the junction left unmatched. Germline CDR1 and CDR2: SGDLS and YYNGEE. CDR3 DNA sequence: TGTGCCAGCAGCGTAGGGTTAGCGGGTAACAATGAGCAGTTCTTC. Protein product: CASSVGLAGNNEQFF.

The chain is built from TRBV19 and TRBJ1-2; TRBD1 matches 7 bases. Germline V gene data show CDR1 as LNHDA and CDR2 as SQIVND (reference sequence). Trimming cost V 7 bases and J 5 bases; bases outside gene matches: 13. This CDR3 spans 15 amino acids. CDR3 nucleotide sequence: TGTGCCAGTAATAAGGAAGACAGGGTTGGGTATGGCTACACCTTC. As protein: CASNKEDRVGYGYTF.

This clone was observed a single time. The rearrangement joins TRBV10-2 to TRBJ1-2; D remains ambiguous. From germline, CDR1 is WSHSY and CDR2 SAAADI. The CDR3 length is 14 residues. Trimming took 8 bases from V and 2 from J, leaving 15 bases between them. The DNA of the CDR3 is TGCGCCAGCCTCGCCTCGGGAAGCAACTATGGCTACACCTTC. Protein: CASLASGSNYGYTF.

The CDR3 coding sequence is TGTGCCAGCAGTTTTGATAGGGGGTACGAGCAGTACTTC. Its protein product is CASSFDRGYEQYF. The chain carries TRBV12-3 or TRBV12-4 and TRBJ2-7; tentative D call: TRBD1 (6 bases). V was clipped by 3 bases and J by 4 bases, with 10 bases between them. This CDR3 has 13 residues.

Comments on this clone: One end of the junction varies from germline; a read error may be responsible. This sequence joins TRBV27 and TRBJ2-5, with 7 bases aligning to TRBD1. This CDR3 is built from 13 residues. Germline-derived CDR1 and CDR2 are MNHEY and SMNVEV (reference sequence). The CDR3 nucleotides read TGTGCCGGCAGTACACAGGGGAGAGAGACCCAGTACTTC. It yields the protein CAGSTQGRETQYF.

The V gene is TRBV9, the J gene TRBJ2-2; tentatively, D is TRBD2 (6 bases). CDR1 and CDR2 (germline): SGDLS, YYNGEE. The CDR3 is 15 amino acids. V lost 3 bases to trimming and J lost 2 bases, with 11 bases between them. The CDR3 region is CASSGSGLNTGELFF. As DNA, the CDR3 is TGTGCCAGCAGCGGGAGCGGACTAAACACCGGGGAGCTGTTTTTT.

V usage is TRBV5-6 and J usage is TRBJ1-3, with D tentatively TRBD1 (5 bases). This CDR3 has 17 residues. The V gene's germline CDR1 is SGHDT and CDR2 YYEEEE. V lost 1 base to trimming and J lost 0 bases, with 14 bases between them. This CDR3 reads CASSLFSLRGSGNTIYF. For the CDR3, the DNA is TGTGCCAGCAGCTTGTTTAGTTTAAGGGGCTCTGGAAACACCATATATTTT. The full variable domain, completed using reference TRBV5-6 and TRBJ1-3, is DAGVTQSPTHLIKTRGQQVTLRCSPKSGHDTVSWYQQALGQGPQFIFQYYEEEERQRGNFPDRFSGHQFPNYSSELNVNALLLGDSALYLCASSLFSLRGSGNTIYFGEGSWLTVV.

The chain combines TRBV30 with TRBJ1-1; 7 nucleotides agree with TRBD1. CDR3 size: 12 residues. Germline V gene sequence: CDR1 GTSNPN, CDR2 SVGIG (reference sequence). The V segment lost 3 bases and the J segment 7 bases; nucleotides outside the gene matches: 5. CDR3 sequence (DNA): TGTGCCTGGAGGGGACAGCGATTTGAAGCTTTCTTT. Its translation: CAWRGQRFEAFF.

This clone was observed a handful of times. The CDR3 is CASSTRAGEKLFF. The CDR3 DNA reads TGTGCCAGCAGTACCAGGGCAGGGGAAAAACTGTTTTTT. This chain joins TRBV11-2 and TRBJ1-4; possibly TRBD1 for D (5 bases). CDR1 is SGHAT and CDR2 is FQNNGV in the germline V gene. Trimming left V 6 bases short and J 8 bases short, with 13 bases between. This CDR3 contains 13 residues.

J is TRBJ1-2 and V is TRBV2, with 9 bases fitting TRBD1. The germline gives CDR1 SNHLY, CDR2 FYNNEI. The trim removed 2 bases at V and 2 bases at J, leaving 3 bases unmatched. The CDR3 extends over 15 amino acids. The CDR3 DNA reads TGTGCCAGCAGTGAACGGACAGGGGCCAACTATGGCTACACCTTC. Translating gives CASSERTGANYGYTF.